These T cell receptor beta chains were read from a single sample in a study of shared clonotypes between healthy human individuals. Sequenced by immunoSEQ multiplex PCR; TCRdb stores in-frame clones only, minus some. The sample lists millions of clones, over 85% occurring once. The source material was naive CD8+ T cells sorted from blood. The receptors come from a young man in good health. Each CDR3 is given with its conserved first and last residue. Size tells how often a clone was seen (once, few, many) or the class of an expanded clone, and some rows leave it out.

cdr3_aa v_call clone_size
CASSVGTGAYEQYF TRBV11-2 -
CASKGQGGTEAFF TRBV27 -
CASITGPGNGEQYF TRBV2 -
CASSRMATGDTEAFF TRBV18 -
CASSPQQGGSSYEQYF TRBV14 once
CASSHRGLSDNEQFF TRBV14 -
CASSQDLAAPGTSRNEQFF TRBV4-3 -
CATSREPFTSTDTQYF TRBV15 once
CASSESINYGYTF TRBV10-1 -
CASSDGHDINQPQHF TRBV7-9 -
CASSQGVGTSYEQYF TRBV4-3 once
CASSSGGRWVF TRBV5-4 -
CASSLGQGSYNEQFF TRBV5-1 -
CAWGLSEAEAFF TRBV30 -
CASSDLSYEQYF TRBV2 -
CASSIGLMSSYEQYF TRBV19 few
CASSQGLATYEQYF TRBV4-3 -
CASSYGTSGMGEQYF TRBV4-3 -